The text below deals with one T cell receptor beta chain. The antigen is undetermined. The data originate from a study of T cells after yellow fever vaccination. MiXCR was run by TCRdb on the 5' RACE reads, yielding one entry per CDR3 protein. Of hundreds of thousands of distinct CDR3 sequences listed, about 9.5% are singletons. Study results and caveats: The booster saw the reappearance of most primary-vaccination clones (approximately 97% CD4, roughly 90% CD8).

The sequenced sample was PBMCs, obtained on the day of the first yellow fever vaccination. This receptor was taken from a man younger than 35 who received the YFV17D yellow fever vaccine.

CDR3 sequence reads: CATHLTGQGGYGYTF. CDR3 nucleotide sequence: TGTGCCACTCATTTGACGGGACAGGGTGGCTATGGCTACACCTTC. The genes are TRBV6-1 and TRBJ1-2; 9 bases fit TRBD1. CDR3 size: 15 residues. The V segment lost 10 bases and the J segment 4 bases; nucleotides outside the gene matches: 13. The germline gives CDR1 MNHNS, CDR2 SASEGT.